This T cell receptor (beta chain) was sequenced for a study of blood T cell repertoires in COVID-19. From germline, CDR1 is MNHEY and CDR2 SVGAGI. This CDR3 spans 15 amino acids. J was trimmed by 6 bases and V by 8 bases; bases with no gene match: 16. Enrolled during active infection, Seattle patients were then followed longitudinally. Per the original data handling: Nucleated cell counts were estimated from reference gene primer amplification. TCRdb keeps only in-frame clones here, not all; method: immunoSEQ multiplex PCR. V, J and clone size derive from that table, while D and trimming were established from the DNA sequence. The data contain about 440,000 clones, 88% of them singletons.

The chain links TRBV6-5 to TRBJ2-7, with 7 positions matching TRBD2. Sequencing used peripheral blood. The TCR comes from a woman aged 45 to 65 with COVID-19, enrolled during active disease. CDR3 sequence (DNA): TGTGCCAGCCTAGGAGGGGACGGGGGGTCTCGCGAGCAGTACTTC. Residues: CASLGGDGGSREQYF.